This is a list of T cell receptor beta chains from one sample in a study of blood T cell repertoires in COVID-19. The table came from immunoSEQ multiplex PCR; TCRdb's copy has only in-frame clones and leaves some out. Of hundreds of thousands of clones in the sample, around 92% were seen once. Sequencing was performed on peripheral blood. The receptors here all came from a woman in her 30s with COVID-19, enrolled during active disease. The CDR3 runs from the conserved cysteine through the conserved F or W. The D gene is left open where the match is weak. Size is omitted from some rows. Given values are once, few, many or a class for expanded clones.

J gene: TRBJ1-1
V gene: TRBV11-2
clone size: once
D gene: .
CDR3 protein: CASSQRGRGGDTEAFF
CDR3 DNA: TGTGCCAGCAGCCAAAGGGGCAGGGGTGGGGACACTGAAGCTTTCTTT

J gene: TRBJ2-2
V gene: TRBV19
clone size: .
D gene: .
CDR3 protein: CASSIGRNTGELFF
CDR3 DNA: TGTGCCAGTAGTATAGGTCGGAACACCGGGGAGCTGTTTTTT

J gene: TRBJ1-5
V gene: TRBV2
clone size: .
D gene: .
CDR3 protein: CASSALQGRNQPQHF
CDR3 DNA: TGTGCCAGCAGTGCCCTACAGGGTCGGAATCAGCCCCAGCATTTT

J gene: TRBJ1-1
V gene: TRBV28
clone size: .
D gene: .
CDR3 protein: CASSLGGNTEAFF
CDR3 DNA: TGTGCCAGCAGTTTGGGGGGGAACACTGAAGCTTTCTTT

J gene: TRBJ1-2
V gene: TRBV6-5
clone size: .
D gene: TRBD1
CDR3 protein: CASSYGDRGSTYGYTF
CDR3 DNA: TGTGCCAGCAGTTATGGGGACAGGGGCTCTACCTATGGCTACACCTTC

J gene: TRBJ2-1
V gene: TRBV4-1
clone size: .
D gene: .
CDR3 protein: CASSQVFPSSYNEQFF
CDR3 DNA: TGCGCCAGCAGCCAAGTTTTCCCTAGCTCCTACAATGAGCAGTTCTTC

J gene: TRBJ2-7
V gene: TRBV13
clone size: .
D gene: TRBD1
CDR3 protein: CASSRRDRSSYEQYF
CDR3 DNA: TGTGCCAGCAGCCGCCGGGACAGAAGCTCCTACGAGCAGTACTTC

J gene: TRBJ2-2
V gene: TRBV24-1
clone size: .
D gene: TRBD2
CDR3 protein: CATSDPYSGGDTGELFF
CDR3 DNA: TGTGCCACCAGTGATCCATATAGCGGGGGCGACACCGGGGAGCTGTTTTTT

J gene: TRBJ2-1
V gene: TRBV5-1
clone size: .
D gene: TRBD2
CDR3 protein: CASSAGDPYNEQFF
CDR3 DNA: TGCGCCAGCAGCGCGGGAGACCCCTACAATGAGCAGTTCTTC

J gene: TRBJ2-1
V gene: TRBV28
clone size: .
D gene: TRBD1
CDR3 protein: CASSQSTGVYYNEQFF
CDR3 DNA: TGTGCCAGCAGCCAGTCAACAGGGGTCTACTACAATGAGCAGTTCTTC

J gene: TRBJ1-2
V gene: TRBV29-1
clone size: .
D gene: .
CDR3 protein: CSVPGYYGYTF
CDR3 DNA: TGCAGCGTTCCAGGGTACTATGGCTACACCTTC

J gene: TRBJ2-1
V gene: TRBV3-1/TRBV3-2
clone size: .
D gene: TRBD2
CDR3 protein: CASSRTSGPYNEQFF
CDR3 DNA: TGTGCCAGCAGCCGGACTAGCGGGCCTTACAATGAGCAGTTCTTC

J gene: TRBJ1-5
V gene: TRBV6-2/TRBV6-3
clone size: .
D gene: .
CDR3 protein: CASSYRRGPNQPQHF
CDR3 DNA: TGTGCCAGCAGTTACCGGAGAGGGCCCAATCAGCCCCAGCATTTT

J gene: TRBJ2-7
V gene: TRBV14
clone size: .
D gene: .
CDR3 protein: CASSQEFSDRHLSYEQYF
CDR3 DNA: TGTGCCAGCAGCCAAGAATTCAGTGACAGACATCTATCCTACGAGCAGTACTTC

J gene: TRBJ2-5
V gene: TRBV5-4
clone size: .
D gene: TRBD2
CDR3 protein: CASRPSGRPGGETQYF
CDR3 DNA: TGTGCCAGCAGACCTAGCGGGAGGCCGGGGGGAGAGACCCAGTACTTC

J gene: TRBJ2-3
V gene: TRBV5-1
clone size: .
D gene: .
CDR3 protein: CASSAGSSSTDTQYF
CDR3 DNA: TGCGCCAGCAGCGCTGGGAGCAGTAGCACAGATACGCAGTATTTT

J gene: TRBJ1-4
V gene: TRBV7-2
clone size: .
D gene: .
CDR3 protein: CASSLFHGATNEKLFF
CDR3 DNA: TGTGCCAGCAGCTTATTTCACGGGGCAACTAATGAAAAACTGTTTTTT

J gene: TRBJ2-7
V gene: TRBV6-2/TRBV6-3
clone size: .
D gene: .
CDR3 protein: CASSSPREQYF
CDR3 DNA: TGTGCCAGCAGTTCCCCCCGGGAGCAGTACTTC

J gene: TRBJ2-3
V gene: TRBV18
clone size: .
D gene: .
CDR3 protein: CASSLRNSGPRGDTQYF
CDR3 DNA: TGTGCCAGCTCACTACGCAACTCGGGACCTAGGGGGGATACGCAGTATTTT

J gene: TRBJ1-5
V gene: TRBV27
clone size: .
D gene: TRBD1
CDR3 protein: CASSWTGTGRYSNQPQHF
CDR3 DNA: TGTGCCAGCAGTTGGACCGGGACAGGGCGTTATAGCAATCAGCCCCAGCATTTT

J gene: TRBJ2-1
V gene: TRBV24-1
clone size: .
D gene: .
CDR3 protein: CATSDLTGSLNEQFF
CDR3 DNA: TGTGCCACCAGTGATTTGACAGGGTCTCTGAATGAGCAGTTCTTC

J gene: TRBJ2-2
V gene: TRBV7-6
clone size: .
D gene: .
CDR3 protein: CASSFSRLNTGELFF
CDR3 DNA: TGTGCCAGCAGCTTTAGCCGTTTGAACACCGGGGAGCTGTTTTTT

J gene: TRBJ2-3
V gene: TRBV11-2
clone size: .
D gene: .
CDR3 protein: CASSLGVTTDTQYF
CDR3 DNA: TGTGCCAGCAGCTTAGGAGTGACTACAGATACGCAGTATTTT

J gene: TRBJ2-7
V gene: TRBV7-6
clone size: once
D gene: TRBD1
CDR3 protein: CASSRSPGQGYEQYF
CDR3 DNA: TGTGCCAGCAGCCGTTCCCCCGGACAGGGCTACGAGCAGTACTTC

J gene: TRBJ2-2
V gene: TRBV27
clone size: .
D gene: .
CDR3 protein: CASGDTAAGTGELFF
CDR3 DNA: TGTGCCAGCGGGGATACGGCCGCGGGGACCGGGGAGCTGTTTTTT

J gene: TRBJ1-1
V gene: TRBV3-1/TRBV3-2
clone size: .
D gene: .
CDR3 protein: CASSPAGSEAFF
CDR3 DNA: TGTGCCAGCAGCCCAGCGGGGAGTGAAGCTTTCTTT

J gene: TRBJ1-5
V gene: TRBV19
clone size: once
D gene: .
CDR3 protein: CASSIRGMGLNQPQHF
CDR3 DNA: TGTGCCAGTAGTATTCGGGGGATGGGATTAAATCAGCCCCAGCATTTT

J gene: TRBJ1-2
V gene: TRBV30
clone size: .
D gene: TRBD1
CDR3 protein: CAWRDRGYGYTF
CDR3 DNA: TGTGCCTGGAGGGACAGGGGTTATGGCTACACCTTC

J gene: TRBJ1-2
V gene: TRBV28
clone size: .
D gene: .
CDR3 protein: CASSLTQLGGYGYTF
CDR3 DNA: TGTGCCAGCAGTTTGACGCAGTTAGGCGGCTATGGCTACACCTTC

J gene: TRBJ2-1
V gene: TRBV4-3
clone size: .
D gene: TRBD2
CDR3 protein: CASSQLAGEYNEQFF
CDR3 DNA: TGCGCCAGCAGCCAACTAGCGGGGGAGTACAATGAGCAGTTCTTC

J gene: TRBJ2-5
V gene: TRBV24-1
clone size: .
D gene: .
CDR3 protein: CATSDLTVQETQYF
CDR3 DNA: TGTGCCACCAGTGATTTAACGGTGCAAGAGACCCAGTACTTC

J gene: TRBJ2-5
V gene: TRBV29-1
clone size: .
D gene: .
CDR3 protein: CSVEVWASSVGQETQYF
CDR3 DNA: TGCAGCGTTGAAGTTTGGGCTAGCTCGGTGGGACAAGAGACCCAGTACTTC

J gene: TRBJ2-2
V gene: TRBV5-4
clone size: .
D gene: .
CDR3 protein: CASSSETGNTGELFF
CDR3 DNA: TGTGCCAGCAGCTCTGAGACAGGGAACACCGGGGAGCTGTTTTTT

J gene: TRBJ1-6
V gene: TRBV14
clone size: .
D gene: TRBD1
CDR3 protein: CASSQQNRGFSSPLHF
CDR3 DNA: TGTGCCAGCAGCCAACAAAACAGGGGTTTTAGCTCACCCCTCCACTTT